These 18 T cell receptor beta chains were all obtained from the same sample, sequenced in a study of blood T cells in healthy people across ages (dated by TCRdb to about 2015). The library was produced with 5' RACE. TCRdb names Illumina HiSeq 2500 as the instrument used. The second PCR ran for roughly 7 to 11 cycles and used a J-beta primer mix along with a sample-barcoded 5' primer. TCRdb reran the public reads through fastp at Q25 and MiXCR, keeping productive beta chains. Rows with one shared CDR3 protein collapse into an entry with the most common genes and DNA. For this sample the table gives hundreds of thousands of distinct CDR3 sequences, of which 52% were detected only once. Less than 15% of the sample goes to the ten largest clones. The sample consisted of blood. The receptor source for this set is an elderly woman in good health.

Many counts were recorded for this clonotype. The V gene is TRBV12-3 or TRBV12-4, the J gene TRBJ2-1, with D tentatively TRBD1 or TRBD2 (6 bases each). The CDR3 length is 16 residues. The V and J ends lost 5 bases and 7 bases respectively, with 21 bases between them. In DNA form, the CDR3 reads TGTGCCAGCAGTCTAGGATGGGACGGGGGCTATAATGAGCAGTTCTTC. Translated: CASSLGWDGGYNEQFF.

The genes are TRBV14 and TRBJ2-3; TRBD2 might be the D (6 bases). V was cut by 4 bases and J by 9 bases, with 14 bases left in between. The CDR3 consists of 13 residues. Germline assignment: CDR1 SGHDN and CDR2 FVKESK. CDR3 in amino acids: CASSRERRETQYF. In DNA form, the CDR3 reads TGTGCCAGCAGCCGAGAGCGTCGGGAGACGCAGTATTTT.

This clonotype was observed a handful of times. The junction departs from the called germline gene at one end, perhaps through a read error. The chain uses TRBV4-2 and TRBJ1-5, with D possibly matching TRBD1 (6 bases). The CDR3 consists of 22 residues. The germline V gene encodes CDR1 LGHNA and CDR2 YNFKEQ. The CDR3 reads CASSQGGYGWQGGGKSNRPQHF. The CDR3 DNA follows: TGTGCCAGCAGCCAAGGAGGTTATGGGTGGCAGGGAGGGGGAAAGAGCAATCGGCCCCAGCATTTT.

Of note for this clonotype: Given a much more abundant clone one base away, this may be a read error. The chain carries TRBV5-6 and TRBJ2-3; D possibly matches TRBD1 or TRBD2 (6 bases each). CDR1 is SGHDT and CDR2 is YYEEEE in the germline V gene. The length of the CDR3 is 16 residues. The CDR3 spells CAGSLARGGTQDTQYF. The CDR3 bases are TGTGCCGGCAGCTTGGCCAGGGGCGGGACCCAGGATACGCAGTATTTT.

In the case of this clonotype: A read error may be the cause here, since a much bigger clone is one base away. The gene calls are TRBV4-1 and TRBJ2-4; 12 bases map to TRBD2. This CDR3 is 16 amino acids long. CDR1 MGHRA and CDR2 YSYEKL come from the germline V gene. J gave up 13 bases and V 10 bases, and 20 bases lay outside the gene matches. CDR3: CATAPTSGSRTDEQYF. The CDR3 region has the DNA TGCGCCACAGCGCCGACTAGCGGGAGCCGTACGGATGAGCAGTACTTC.

The chain is built from TRBV2 and TRBJ2-2, with TRBD1 as a possible D gene (6 bases). Per germline, CDR1 SNHLY and CDR2 FYNNEI. The CDR3 runs to 14 residues. The germline V and J ends were trimmed by 2 bases and 7 bases, with 11 bases remaining between them. CDR3 in amino acids: CASSERGWNGELFF. The CDR3 nucleotides read TGTGCCAGCAGTGAAAGGGGGTGGAACGGGGAGCTGTTTTTT. The entire variable domain, with the rest obtained from reference TRBV2 and TRBJ2-2, is as follows: EPEVTQTPSHQVTQMGQEVILRCVPISNHLYFYWYRQILGQKVEFLVSFYNNEISEKSEIFDDQFSVERPDGSNFTLKIRSTKLEDSAMYFCASSERGWNGELFFGEGSRLTVL.

This clonotype appeared a single time. A read error may be the cause here, since a much bigger clone is one base away. V gene TRBV4-2 combines with J gene TRBJ2-3; 12 nucleotides match TRBD2. This CDR3 is 16 amino acids long. Germline CDR1 LGHNA, CDR2 YNFKEQ. CDR3 region: CASNQVLAGGSDTQYF. The CDR3 nucleotides read TGTGCCAGCAACCAAGTACTAGCGGGGGGCTCAGATACGCAGTATTTT.

The rearrangement joins TRBV3-1 to TRBJ2-5, with 12 bases aligning to TRBD2. Trimming removed 5 bases from V and 1 base from J; junction bases left unmatched: 5. In germline, CDR1 is LGHDT, CDR2 YNNKEL (reference sequence). CDR3 length equals 16 residues. The CDR3 region is CASSTRLAGAQETQYF. The CDR3 DNA reads TGTGCCAGCAGCACCCGACTAGCGGGGGCCCAAGAGACCCAGTACTTC.

The CDR3 DNA is TGTGCCTGGGGCGAGTTGGGCTACACCTTC. Protein sequence: CAWGELGYTF. The chain recombines TRBV30 with TRBJ1-2; D unresolved. This CDR3 is built from 10 residues. V was shortened by 5 bases and J by 8 bases, with 9 bases between the two germline ends. Germline V gene lookup returns CDR1 GTSNPN and CDR2 SVGIG (reference sequence).

Details on this clonotype: A much larger clone differs by one base, so this may be a read error. V and J are TRBV12-3 or TRBV12-4 and TRBJ2-6; weak D call: TRBD1 (5 bases). The CDR3 is 16 amino acids. The CDR3 reads CVSSPLTDSGANVLTF. The CDR3 DNA reads TGTGTCAGCAGTCCGTTGACAGACTCTGGGGCCAACGTCCTGACTTTC.

Worth noting for this clonotype: A read error may be the cause here, since a much bigger clone is one base away. The chain uses TRBV7-2 and TRBJ2-7, with 13 bases fitting TRBD2. Germline V gene lookup returns CDR1 SGHTA and CDR2 FQGNSA. The CDR3 is 15 amino acids. CDR3 residues: CARSKRLAGGYEQYF. In DNA form, the CDR3 reads TGTGCCCGCAGCAAACGACTAGCGGGAGGCTACGAGCAGTACTTC.

On this clonotype: A much larger clone is a single base away; this may be a read error. This chain links TRBV29-1 with TRBJ1-2, with D possibly being TRBD1 (5 bases). Deletions cut 8 bases from V and 3 bases from J, with 19 bases between. In germline, CDR1 is SQVTM, CDR2 ANQGSEA. This CDR3 has 14 amino acids. The CDR3 DNA sequence: TGCAGCACCCTTAGGGAGGGACGTGACTATGGCTACACCTTC. It yields the protein CSTLREGRDYGYTF.

Many counts were recorded for this clonotype. The genes are TRBV28 and TRBJ2-1; D gene unclear. The CDR3 extends over 15 amino acids. Trimming took off 4 bases at V and 0 bases at J, with 10 bases between the two ends. Germline CDR1 is MDHEN and CDR2 is SYDVKM. CDR3 in amino acids: CASSSRSSSYNEQFF. Here the CDR3 DNA reads TGTGCCAGCAGTTCCCGTTCGAGCTCCTACAATGAGCAGTTCTTC.

This clonotype has a count of ten or more. The chain couples TRBV4-1 to TRBJ2-7; 9 bases line up with TRBD2. CDR3 length: 14 amino acids. Per the germline V gene, CDR1 is MGHRA and CDR2 is YSYEKL. V was pared by 2 bases and J by 3 bases, with 2 bases of the junction left unmatched. The CDR3 loop reads CASSQTTSGYEQYF. The DNA for the CDR3 is TGCGCCAGCAGCCAAACGACTAGCGGCTACGAGCAGTACTTC.

The CDR3 here is CASSESTTPYGYTF. The DNA for the CDR3 is TGCGCCAGCAGTGAGTCGACTACCCCCTATGGCTACACCTTC. The genes are TRBV10-1 and TRBJ1-2, with D hard to call. There are 14 residues in the CDR3. The V end lost 0 bases, the J end lost 4 bases, and 9 bases lay between the germline ends. CDR1 WNHNN and CDR2 SYGVQD come from the germline V gene (reference sequence).

Points on this clonotype: This may be a read error, as it is one base from a much larger clone. The gene calls are TRBV20-1 and TRBJ2-7, with D tentatively TRBD2 (5 bases). CDR1 is DFQATT, CDR2 SNEGSKA, per germline (reference sequence). The CDR3 has 12 residues. The CDR3 nucleotides are TGCAGTACTAGTGTTAGCTCCTACGAGCAGTACTTC. As protein: CSTSVSSYEQYF.

J is TRBJ2-1 and V is TRBV7-2; the D call may be TRBD1 or TRBD2 (5 bases each). V was clipped by 3 bases and J by 15 bases, with 15 bases between them. The germline V gene has CDR1 SGHTA and CDR2 FQGNSA. The CDR3 is 12 amino acids. CDR3 residues: CASSFRRGDGFF. In DNA form, the CDR3 reads TGTGCCAGCAGCTTTCGACGGGGCGATGGGTTCTTC.

V is TRBV2 and J is TRBJ1-2, with TRBD1 as a possible D gene (6 bases). The CDR3 totals 14 residues. Between the trimmed V and J ends, which lost 5 bases and 8 bases, there was a span of 18 bases. The germline gives CDR1 SNHLY, CDR2 FYNNEI. CDR3 loop: CASSSTPQGPGYTF. The CDR3 DNA reads as TGTGCCAGCAGTTCGACCCCGCAGGGGCCAGGCTACACCTTC.